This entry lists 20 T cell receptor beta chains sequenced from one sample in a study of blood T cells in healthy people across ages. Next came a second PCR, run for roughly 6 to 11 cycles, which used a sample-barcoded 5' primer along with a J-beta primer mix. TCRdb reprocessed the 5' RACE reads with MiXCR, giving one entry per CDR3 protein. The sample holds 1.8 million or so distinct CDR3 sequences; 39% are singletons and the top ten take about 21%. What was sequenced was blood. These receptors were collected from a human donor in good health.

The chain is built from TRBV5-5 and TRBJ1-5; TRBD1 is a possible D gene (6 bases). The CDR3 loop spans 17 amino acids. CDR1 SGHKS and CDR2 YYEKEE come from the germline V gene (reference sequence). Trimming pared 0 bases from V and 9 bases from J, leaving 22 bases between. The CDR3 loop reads CASSLDQGQTSQRPQHF. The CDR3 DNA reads TGTGCCAGCAGCTTGGATCAGGGGCAAACATCTCAGCGGCCCCAGCATTTT.

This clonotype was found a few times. For the CDR3, the DNA is TGTGCCAGCAGCCGGGACAGGGAGTTTGGCGAGCAGTACTTC. As protein: CASSRDREFGEQYF. This sequence joins TRBV7-2 and TRBJ2-7; 9 bases match TRBD1. V was clipped by 5 bases and J by 6 bases; unmatched bases: 8. The CDR3 covers 14 residues. Germline loops: CDR1 SGHTA, CDR2 FQGNSA.

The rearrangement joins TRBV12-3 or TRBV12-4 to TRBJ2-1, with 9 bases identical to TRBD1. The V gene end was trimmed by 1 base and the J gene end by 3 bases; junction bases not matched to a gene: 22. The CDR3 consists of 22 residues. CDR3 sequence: CASSLGLVGTGTELANYNEQFF. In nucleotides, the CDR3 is TGTGCCAGCAGTTTAGGGTTAGTCGGGACAGGGACGGAATTGGCCAACTACAATGAGCAGTTCTTC.

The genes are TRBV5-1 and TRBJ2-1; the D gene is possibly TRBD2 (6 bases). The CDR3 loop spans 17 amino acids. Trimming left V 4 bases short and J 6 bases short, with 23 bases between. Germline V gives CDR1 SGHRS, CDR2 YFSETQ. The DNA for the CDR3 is TGCGCCAGCAGCCTCCTCTTGGGGCGGGGCTCCAGCAATGAGCAGTTCTTC. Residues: CASSLLLGRGSSNEQFF.

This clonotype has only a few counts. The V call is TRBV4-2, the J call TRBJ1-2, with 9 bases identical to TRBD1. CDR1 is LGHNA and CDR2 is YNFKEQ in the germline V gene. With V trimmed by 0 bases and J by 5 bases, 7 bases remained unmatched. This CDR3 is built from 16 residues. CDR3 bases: TGTGCCAGCAGCCAAGAGGCAACGGGACAGGGATATGGCTACACCTTC. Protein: CASSQEATGQGYGYTF.

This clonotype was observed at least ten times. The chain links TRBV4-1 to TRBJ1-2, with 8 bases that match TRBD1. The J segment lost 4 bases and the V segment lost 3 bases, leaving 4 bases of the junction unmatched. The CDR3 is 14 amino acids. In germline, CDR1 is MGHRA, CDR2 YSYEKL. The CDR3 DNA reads TGCGCCAGCAGCCACGGACAGGGCTTCTATGGCTACACCTTC. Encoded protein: CASSHGQGFYGYTF.

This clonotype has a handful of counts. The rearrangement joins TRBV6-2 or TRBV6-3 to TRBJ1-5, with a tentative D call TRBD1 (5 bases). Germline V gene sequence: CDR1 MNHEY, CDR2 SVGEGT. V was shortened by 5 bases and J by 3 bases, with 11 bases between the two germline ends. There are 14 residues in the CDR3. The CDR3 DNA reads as TGTGCCAGCAGTCGCCGGGACCCCAATCAGCCCCAGCATTTT. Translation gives CASSRRDPNQPQHF.

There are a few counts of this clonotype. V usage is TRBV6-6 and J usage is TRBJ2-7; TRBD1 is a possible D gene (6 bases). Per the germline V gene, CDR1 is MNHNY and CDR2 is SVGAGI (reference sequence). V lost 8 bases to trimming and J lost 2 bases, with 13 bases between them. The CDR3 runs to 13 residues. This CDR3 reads CASRTGSPYEQYF. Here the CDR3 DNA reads TGTGCCAGCCGTACAGGGTCTCCCTACGAGCAGTACTTC.

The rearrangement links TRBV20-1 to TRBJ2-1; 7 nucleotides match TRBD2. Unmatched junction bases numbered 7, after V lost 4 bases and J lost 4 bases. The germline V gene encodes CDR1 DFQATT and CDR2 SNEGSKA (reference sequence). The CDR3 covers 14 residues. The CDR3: CSATERGPYNEQFF. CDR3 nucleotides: TGCAGTGCTACCGAGCGGGGACCATACAATGAGCAGTTCTTC.

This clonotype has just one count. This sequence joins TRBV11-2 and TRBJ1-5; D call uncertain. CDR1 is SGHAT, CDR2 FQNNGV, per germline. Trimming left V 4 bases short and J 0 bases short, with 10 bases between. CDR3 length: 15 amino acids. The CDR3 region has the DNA TGTGCCAGCAGCTCCGGCCCCACTAGCAATCAGCCCCAGCATTTT. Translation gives CASSSGPTSNQPQHF.

The CDR3 DNA sequence: TGTGCCAGCAGTTACGGTGGGGGTAGCACAGATACGCAGTATTTT. It specifies CASSYGGGSTDTQYF. J is TRBJ2-3 and V is TRBV6-6; D tentatively reads TRBD1 or TRBD2 (5 bases each). Trimming cost V 2 bases and J 0 bases, with 9 bases left between them. The CDR3 runs to 15 residues. In germline, CDR1 is MNHNY, CDR2 SVGAGI (reference sequence).

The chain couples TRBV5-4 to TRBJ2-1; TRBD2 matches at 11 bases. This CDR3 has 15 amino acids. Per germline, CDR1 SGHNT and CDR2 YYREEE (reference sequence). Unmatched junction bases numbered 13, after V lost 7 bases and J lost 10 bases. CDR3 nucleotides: TGTGCCAGCTCCTGGGGGGGACTAGCGGATTACGAGCAGTTCTTC. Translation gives CASSWGGLADYEQFF.

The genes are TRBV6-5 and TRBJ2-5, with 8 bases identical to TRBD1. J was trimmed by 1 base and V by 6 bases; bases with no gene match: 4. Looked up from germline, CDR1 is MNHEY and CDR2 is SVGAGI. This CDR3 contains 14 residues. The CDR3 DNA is TGTGCCAGCAGGAGACAGGGGTCCCAAGAGACCCAGTACTTC. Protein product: CASRRQGSQETQYF.

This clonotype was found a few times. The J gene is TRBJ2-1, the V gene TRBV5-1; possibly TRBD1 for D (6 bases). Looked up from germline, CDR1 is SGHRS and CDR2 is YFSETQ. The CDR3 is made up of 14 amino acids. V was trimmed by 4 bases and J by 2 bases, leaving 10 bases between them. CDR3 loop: CASSPGTPYNEQFF. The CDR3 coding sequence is TGCGCCAGCAGCCCCGGGACACCCTACAATGAGCAGTTCTTC.

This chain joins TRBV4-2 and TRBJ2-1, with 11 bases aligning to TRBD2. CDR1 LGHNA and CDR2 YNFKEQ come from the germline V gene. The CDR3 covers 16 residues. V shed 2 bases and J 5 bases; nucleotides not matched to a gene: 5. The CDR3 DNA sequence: TGTGCCAGCAGCCAATCGGGACTAGCGGCCAACAATGAGCAGTTCTTC. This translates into CASSQSGLAANNEQFF.

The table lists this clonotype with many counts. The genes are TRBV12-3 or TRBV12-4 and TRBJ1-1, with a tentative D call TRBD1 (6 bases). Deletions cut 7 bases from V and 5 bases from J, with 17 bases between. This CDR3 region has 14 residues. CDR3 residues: CASTGSTGTTEAFF. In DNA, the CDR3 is TGTGCCAGCACCGGGTCGACAGGAACAACTGAAGCTTTCTTT.

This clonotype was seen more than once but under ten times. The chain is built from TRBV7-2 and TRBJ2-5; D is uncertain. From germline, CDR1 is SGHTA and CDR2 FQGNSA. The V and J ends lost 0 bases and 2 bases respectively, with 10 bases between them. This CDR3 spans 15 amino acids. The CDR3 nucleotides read TGTGCCAGCAGCTTAGCGATGGCCGCGCAAGAGACCCAGTACTTC. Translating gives CASSLAMAAQETQYF.

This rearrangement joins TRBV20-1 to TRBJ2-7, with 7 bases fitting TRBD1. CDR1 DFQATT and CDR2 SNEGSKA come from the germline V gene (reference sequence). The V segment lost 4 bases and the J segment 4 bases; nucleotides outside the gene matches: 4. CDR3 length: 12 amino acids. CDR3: CSAKDRDYEQYF. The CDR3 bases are TGCAGTGCTAAAGACAGGGATTACGAGCAGTACTTC.

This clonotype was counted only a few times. CDR3 DNA sequence: TGCGCCAGCAGCTTCTCCCCGAATTCACCCCTCCACTTT. Translated, it gives CASSFSPNSPLHF. The gene calls are TRBV5-1 and TRBJ1-6; D remains unclear. Looked up from germline, CDR1 is SGHRS and CDR2 is YFSETQ. With 2 bases removed from V and 7 bases from J, the gap between germline ends came to 7 bases. The CDR3 runs to 13 residues.

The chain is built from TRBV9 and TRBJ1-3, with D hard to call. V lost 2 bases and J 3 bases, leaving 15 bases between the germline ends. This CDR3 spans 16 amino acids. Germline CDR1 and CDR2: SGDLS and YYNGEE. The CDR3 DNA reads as TGTGCCAGCAGCGTCAACCAAGGAGGTATTGGAAACACCATATATTTT. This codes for CASSVNQGGIGNTIYF.